This T cell receptor beta chain comes out of a study of T cell changes during pregnancy in multiple sclerosis (dated by TCRdb to about 2019). In the study overall: The study looked at changes in the T cell repertoire across pregnancy in women with multiple sclerosis.

Library method: the immunoSEQ multiplex PCR assay. TCRdb took over this immuneACCESS table, retaining in-frame rearrangements with V and J assigned. Such tables are incomplete; in checked studies, under half of the missing clones stem from an unresolved V gene, and the remainder is unexplained. The sample table holds approximately 24,000 clones, of which 90% were seen once. The ten top clones hold 8% to 10% of the sample. Notes on this clone: This clone's antigen is unknown. Base qualities were left out, and no much larger clone turns up one base away.

The CDR3 holds 14 amino acids from the cysteine to the phenylalanine. Kept here is only the CDR3 DNA, which spans 42 bases and is read in frame from base 1. V loses 5 bases, J loses 10 bases, and the germline ends lie 20 bases apart. The germline V gene encodes CDR1 PRHDT and CDR2 FYEKMQ (reference sequence). This receptor was obtained from a female donor in good health, enrolled as a control in a pregnancy study. This receptor chain uses TRBV13 and TRBJ1-1; the D gene lacks a confident call. The sequencing here drew on CD8+ T cells from peripheral blood mononuclear cells, taken in the third trimester of pregnancy. The CDR3 region: CASSPGFGPSVAFF. The nucleotide sequence reads as follows: TGTGCCAGCAGCCCCGGGTTTGGTCCTTCCGTAGCTTTCTTT.